The 21 T cell receptor beta chains reported below all come from one sample, sequenced in a study of blood T cell repertoires in COVID-19. This table comes from immunoSEQ multiplex PCR, and its TCRdb copy is limited to in-frame clones, with some not included. This table holds fewer than 120,000 clones, 76% found once. The source material was peripheral blood. Source of these receptors: a woman older than 75 with acute or convalescent COVID-19.

CDR3 nucleotides: TGTGCCAGCAGCGCCCCGGCGGTTAATGAGCAGTTCTTC. It codes for CASSAPAVNEQFF. V and J are TRBV9 and TRBJ2-1; D unresolved. Germline V gene sequence: CDR1 SGDLS, CDR2 YYNGEE. Trimming took 3 bases from V and 7 from J, leaving 11 bases between them. The CDR3 has 13 residues.

The chain carries TRBV12-5 and TRBJ2-5; D may be TRBD2 (5 bases). V lost 2 bases to trimming and J lost 4 bases, with 5 bases between them. CDR1 and CDR2 (germline): LGHNT, FRNRAP. The CDR3 spans 12 residues. The CDR3 DNA reads TGTGCTAGTGGTTTGAGCGGAGAGACCCAGTACTTC. Its protein product is CASGLSGETQYF.

The chain joins TRBV2 to TRBJ2-7, with D unresolved. Germline CDR1 and CDR2: SNHLY and FYNNEI. Trimming pared 7 bases from V and 2 bases from J, leaving 15 bases between. This CDR3 is built from 14 residues. This CDR3 reads CASTLPAQAYEQYF. CDR3 coding DNA: TGTGCCAGCACTTTACCAGCCCAGGCCTACGAGCAGTACTTC. The full variable domain, its missing parts supplied by reference TRBV2 and TRBJ2-7, is EPEVTQTPSHQVTQMGQEVILRCVPISNHLYFYWYRQILGQKVEFLVSFYNNEISEKSEIFDDQFSVERPDGSNFTLKIRSTKLEDSAMYFCASTLPAQAYEQYFGPGTRLTVT.

The rearrangement links TRBV7-8 to TRBJ2-2; the match to TRBD1 covers 8 bases. V dropped 5 bases and J dropped 4; count of bases not matched to a gene: 9. Germline-derived CDR1 and CDR2 are SGHVS and FQNEAQ. The CDR3 covers 16 residues. This chain's CDR3 is CASSRQGQVGTGELFF. In DNA form, the CDR3 reads TGTGCCAGCAGCCGTCAGGGACAGGTCGGCACCGGGGAGCTGTTTTTT.

The gene calls are TRBV10-3 and TRBJ1-4; 8 bases agree with TRBD1. Germline V gene lookup returns CDR1 ENHRY and CDR2 SYGVKD. The CDR3 is 16 amino acids. With V trimmed by 0 bases and J by 8 bases, 8 bases remained unmatched. CDR3 loop: CAISESRTGMEEKLFF. The CDR3, as DNA: TGTGCCATCAGTGAGTCGCGGACAGGGATGGAAGAAAAACTGTTTTTT.

The chain employs TRBV5-4 and TRBJ2-5, with D maybe TRBD1 (6 bases). CDR3 length: 15 amino acids. Deletions cut 0 bases from V and 4 bases from J, with 13 bases between. From germline, CDR1 is SGHNT and CDR2 YYREEE (reference sequence). CDR3 protein: CASSLAGSRGETQYF. The CDR3 nucleotides read TGTGCCAGCAGCTTGGCGGGAAGCAGGGGAGAGACCCAGTACTTC.

The chain couples TRBV2 to TRBJ2-7, with TRBD1 matching 7 bases. J lost 3 bases, V lost 7 bases, and 6 bases had no gene match. CDR3 size: 13 residues. The germline gives CDR1 SNHLY, CDR2 FYNNEI. The CDR3 region is CASTSGTDYEQYF. The DNA of the CDR3 is TGTGCCAGCACCAGTGGGACAGACTACGAGCAGTACTTC.

The chain is built from TRBV4-3 and TRBJ2-3; TRBD2 is a possible D gene (6 bases). V lost 1 base and J 1 base, leaving 6 bases between the germline ends. CDR1 is LGHNA, CDR2 YSLEER, per germline. This CDR3 has 14 amino acids. This CDR3 is CASSQGRGTDTQYF. DNA of the CDR3: TGCGCCAGCAGCCAAGGGAGGGGCACAGATACGCAGTATTTT.

The chain couples TRBV7-9 to TRBJ2-3, with 9 nucleotides matching TRBD1. Per germline, CDR1 SEHNR and CDR2 FQNEAQ (reference sequence). Germline trimming cut 4 bases from V and 0 bases from J; bases unmatched to any gene: 2. This CDR3 is built from 15 residues. The CDR3 reads CASSSDRGSTDTQYF. The DNA for the CDR3 is TGTGCCAGCAGCTCCGACAGGGGGAGCACAGATACGCAGTATTTT.

The rearrangement links TRBV7-9 to TRBJ2-3, with D perhaps TRBD2 (6 bases). Germline assignment: CDR1 SEHNR and CDR2 FQNEAQ (reference sequence). V lost 6 bases and J lost 0, with 19 bases in between. The CDR3 is 17 amino acids. The chain's CDR3 is CASSRTGGSASTDTQYF. The CDR3, as DNA: TGTGCCAGCAGTCGGACTGGGGGGAGTGCTAGCACAGATACGCAGTATTTT.

The chain has TRBV3-1 (or the pseudogene TRBV3-2) and TRBJ2-7; D is unclear. The CDR3 loop spans 14 amino acids. V lost 1 base and J lost 3, with 10 bases in between. Germline V gene lookup returns CDR1 LGHDT and CDR2 YNNKEL (reference sequence). The CDR3 protein is CASSQVLADYEQYF. The DNA of the CDR3 is TGTGCCAGCAGCCAAGTATTGGCAGACTACGAGCAGTACTTC.

The rearrangement joins TRBV9 to TRBJ2-6; D call uncertain. Germline-derived CDR1 and CDR2 are SGDLS and YYNGEE. CDR3 size: 14 residues. V was shortened by 5 bases and J by 0 bases, with 6 bases between the two germline ends. The CDR3 loop is CASSLFSGANVLTF. DNA of the CDR3: TGTGCCAGCAGTCTTTTCTCTGGGGCCAACGTCCTGACTTTC. Using reference TRBV9 and TRBJ2-6 for the parts outside the CDR3, the full variable domain is DSGVTQTPKHLITATGQRVTLRCSPRSGDLSVYWYQQSLDQGLQFLIQYYNGEERAKGNILERFSAQQFPDLHSELNLSSLELGDSALYFCASSLFSGANVLTFGAGSRLTVL.

V gene TRBV6-2 or TRBV6-3 combines with J gene TRBJ1-5; D is possibly TRBD1 (5 bases). CDR3 size: 14 residues. Germline assignment: CDR1 MNHEY and CDR2 SVGEGT. Trimming removed 6 bases at V and 3 bases at J, with 12 bases between. CDR3 loop: CASSQGGTNQPQHF. CDR3 nucleotide sequence: TGTGCCAGCAGCCAGGGAGGGACCAATCAGCCCCAGCATTTT.

The chain links TRBV6-6 to TRBJ1-2, with TRBD1 matching 12 bases. CDR1 MNHNY and CDR2 SVGAGI come from the germline V gene (reference sequence). This CDR3 has 18 amino acids. V lost 5 bases and J lost 5; bases outside the gene matches: 15. The CDR3 protein is CASSQTGTGGSIRYGYTF. The CDR3 DNA reads as TGTGCCAGCAGTCAGACCGGGACAGGGGGCTCGATTAGATATGGCTACACCTTC.

V usage is TRBV30 and J usage is TRBJ2-1; D unclear. The V end lost 0 bases, the J end lost 4 bases, and 10 bases lay between the germline ends. This CDR3 has 14 amino acids. The germline V gene has CDR1 GTSNPN and CDR2 SVGIG (reference sequence). The CDR3 region has the DNA TGTGCCTGGAGTGTAGCAGTCGGGTACAATGAGCAGTTCTTC. It codes for CAWSVAVGYNEQFF.

The chain carries TRBV4-2 and TRBJ1-6; weak D call: TRBD1 (5 bases). Trimming stripped 0 bases from V and 10 bases from J, with 16 bases between. Germline V gene lookup returns CDR1 LGHNA and CDR2 YNFKEQ. CDR3 size: 16 residues. CDR3 sequence (DNA): TGTGCCAGCAGCCAAGAATCCGGGACTAGGGGATCACCCCTCCACTTT. Translating it yields CASSQESGTRGSPLHF.

This clone was recorded once. The chain links TRBV5-4 to TRBJ2-7; D gene uncertain. Germline V CDR1 and CDR2: SGHNT, YYREEE (reference sequence). V lost 1 base and J 4 bases, leaving 6 bases between the germline ends. The CDR3 runs to 12 residues. For the CDR3, the DNA is TGTGCCAGCAGCTTGCAGAGGTACGAGCAGTACTTC. The encoded protein is CASSLQRYEQYF.

The V gene is TRBV6-5, the J gene TRBJ2-3; D uncertain. The germline CDR1 and CDR2 sequences are MNHEY and SVGAGI. V was clipped by 7 bases and J by 2 bases, with 13 bases between them. The CDR3 loop spans 14 amino acids. CDR3 sequence reads: CASNPGDFTDTQYF. CDR3 sequence (DNA): TGTGCCAGCAACCCCGGAGACTTCACAGATACGCAGTATTTT.

The gene calls are TRBV27 and TRBJ2-5, with TRBD1 matching 7 bases. J gave up 5 bases and V 4 bases, and 4 bases lay outside the gene matches. The CDR3 runs to 13 residues. Germline loops: CDR1 MNHEY, CDR2 SMNVEV (reference sequence). The CDR3 spells CASSYRGLETQYF. The CDR3 coding sequence is TGTGCCAGCAGTTACAGGGGTTTGGAGACCCAGTACTTC.

The chain combines TRBV28 with TRBJ1-5; D is ambiguous. V lost 4 bases, J lost 5 bases, and 6 bases lay in between. This CDR3 is 12 amino acids long. From germline, CDR1 is MDHEN and CDR2 SYDVKM. Written as DNA, the CDR3 is TGTGCCAGCAGTTCCGGGGATCAGCCCCAGCATTTT. Protein sequence: CASSSGDQPQHF.

This clone came up once. This rearrangement joins TRBV6-6 to TRBJ2-3; 13 nucleotides align to TRBD2. This CDR3 is 14 amino acids long. The V segment lost 5 bases and the J segment 10 bases; nucleotides outside the gene matches: 6. Germline CDR1 is MNHNY and CDR2 is SVGAGI (reference sequence). CDR3 residues: CASSPGTSGTSQYF. As DNA, the CDR3 is TGTGCCAGCAGTCCGGGGACTAGCGGGACGTCGCAGTATTTT.